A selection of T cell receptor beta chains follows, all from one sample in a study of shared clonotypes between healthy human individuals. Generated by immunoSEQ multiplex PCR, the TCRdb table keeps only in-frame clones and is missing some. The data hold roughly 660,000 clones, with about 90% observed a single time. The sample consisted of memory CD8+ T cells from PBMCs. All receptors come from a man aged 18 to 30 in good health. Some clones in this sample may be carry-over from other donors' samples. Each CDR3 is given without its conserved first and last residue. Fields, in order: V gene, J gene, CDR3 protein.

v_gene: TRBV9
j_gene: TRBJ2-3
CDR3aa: ASSVAGGGPSTDTQY

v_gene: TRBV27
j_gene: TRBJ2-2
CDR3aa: ASTRDRYTGELF

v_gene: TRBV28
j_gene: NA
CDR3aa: ASSFWPQNDPAYEQY

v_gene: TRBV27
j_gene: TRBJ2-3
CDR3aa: ASSASQLAGGPGDTQY

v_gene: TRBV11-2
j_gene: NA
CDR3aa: ASSFSGGAYEQY

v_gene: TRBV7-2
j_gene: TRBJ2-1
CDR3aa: ASSLPGAQSVYNEQF

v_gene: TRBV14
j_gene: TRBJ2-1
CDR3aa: ASSQYREYEQF

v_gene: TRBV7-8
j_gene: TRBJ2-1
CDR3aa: ASATGTRIGKQF

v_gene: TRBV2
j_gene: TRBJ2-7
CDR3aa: ASSVTRDRAYEQY

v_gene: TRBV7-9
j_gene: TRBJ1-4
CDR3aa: ASSSNRVEDEKLF

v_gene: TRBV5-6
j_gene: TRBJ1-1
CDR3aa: ASSPSWANTEAF

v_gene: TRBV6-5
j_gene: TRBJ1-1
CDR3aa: ASYWGAGTEAF

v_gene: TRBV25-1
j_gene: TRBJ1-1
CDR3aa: ASRMGMNTEAF

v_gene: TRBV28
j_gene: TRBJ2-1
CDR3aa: ASSFGGRGSSYNEQF

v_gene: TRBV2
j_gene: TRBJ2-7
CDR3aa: AARGDSSYEQY

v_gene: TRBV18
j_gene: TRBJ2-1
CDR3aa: ASWTTPTSGSFVDEQF

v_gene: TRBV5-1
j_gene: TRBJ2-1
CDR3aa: ASSLSAGANNEQF

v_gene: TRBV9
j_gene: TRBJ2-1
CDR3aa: ASSAGTSVNNEQF

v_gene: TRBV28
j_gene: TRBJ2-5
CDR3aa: ASRQGLAGLQETQY

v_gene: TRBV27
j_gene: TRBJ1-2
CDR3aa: ASSLAGTGGYGYT

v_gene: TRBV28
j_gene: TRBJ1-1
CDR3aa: ASSPPTGQGPVAF

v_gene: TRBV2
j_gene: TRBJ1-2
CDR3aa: ASSEGRAFLYGYT

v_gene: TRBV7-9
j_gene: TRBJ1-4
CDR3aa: ASSPSGQGRSNEKLF

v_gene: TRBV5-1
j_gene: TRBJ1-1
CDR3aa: ASSLGIGQGPEAF

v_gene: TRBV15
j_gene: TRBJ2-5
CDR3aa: ATSRKAGHWAETQY

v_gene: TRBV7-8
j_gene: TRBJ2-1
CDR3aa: ASSSRVAGDYNEQF

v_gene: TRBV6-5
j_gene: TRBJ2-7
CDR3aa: ASSYEWAYEQY

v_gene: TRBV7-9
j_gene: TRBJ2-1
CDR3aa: ASSLGPRLPYNEQF

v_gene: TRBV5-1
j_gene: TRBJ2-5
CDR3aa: ASTGGGGETQY

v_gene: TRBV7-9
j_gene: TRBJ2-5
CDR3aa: ASSSPRGGGQETQY

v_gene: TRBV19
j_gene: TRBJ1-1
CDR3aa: ASRGEVRNTEAF

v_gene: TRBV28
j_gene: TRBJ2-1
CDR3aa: ASSQSGTYNEQF

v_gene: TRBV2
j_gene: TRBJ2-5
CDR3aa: ASSERLAGTETQY

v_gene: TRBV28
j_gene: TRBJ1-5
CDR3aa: ASSPSGRGNQPQH

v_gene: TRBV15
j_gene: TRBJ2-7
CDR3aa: ATSRDQYSYEQY

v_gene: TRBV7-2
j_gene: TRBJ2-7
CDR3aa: ASSLGAWREASYEQY

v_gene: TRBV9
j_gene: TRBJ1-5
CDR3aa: ASSVDTGEGNQPQH

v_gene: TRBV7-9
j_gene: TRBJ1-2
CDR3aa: ASSPGTTLGYT

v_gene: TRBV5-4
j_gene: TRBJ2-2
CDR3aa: ASSLRLAGNTGELF

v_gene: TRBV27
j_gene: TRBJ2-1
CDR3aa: ASRIDAEQF

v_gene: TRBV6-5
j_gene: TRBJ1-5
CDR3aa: ASSYVYSNQPQH

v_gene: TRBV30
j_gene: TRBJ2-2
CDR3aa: AWSYTATGELF

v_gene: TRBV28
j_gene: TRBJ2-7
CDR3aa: ASSPIVGPYEQY

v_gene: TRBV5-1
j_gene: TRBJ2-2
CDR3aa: ASTKSGIGVTGELF

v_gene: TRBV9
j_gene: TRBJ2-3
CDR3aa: ASRGRNTDTQY

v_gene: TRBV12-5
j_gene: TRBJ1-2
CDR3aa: ASGLLPGFGYT